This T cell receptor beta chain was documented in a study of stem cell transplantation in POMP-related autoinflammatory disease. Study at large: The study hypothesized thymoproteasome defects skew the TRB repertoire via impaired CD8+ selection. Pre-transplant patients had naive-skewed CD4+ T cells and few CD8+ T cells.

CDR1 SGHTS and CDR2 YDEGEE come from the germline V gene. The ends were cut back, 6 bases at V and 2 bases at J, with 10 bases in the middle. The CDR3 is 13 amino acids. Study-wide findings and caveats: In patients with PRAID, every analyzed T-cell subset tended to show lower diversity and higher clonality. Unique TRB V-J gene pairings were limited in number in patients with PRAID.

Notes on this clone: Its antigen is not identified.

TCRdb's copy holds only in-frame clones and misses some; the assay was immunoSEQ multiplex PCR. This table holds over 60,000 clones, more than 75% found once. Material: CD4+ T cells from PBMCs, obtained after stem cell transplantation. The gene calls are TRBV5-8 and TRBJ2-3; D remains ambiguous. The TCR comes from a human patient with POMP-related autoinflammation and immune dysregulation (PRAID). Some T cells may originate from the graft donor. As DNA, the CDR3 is TGTGCCAGCAAGGTCCAGGTCACAGATACGCAGTATTTT. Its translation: CASKVQVTDTQYF.